This TCR beta chain was sequenced during a study of T cells in localized non-small cell lung cancer. Assay: immunoSEQ multiplex PCR; the TCRdb copy retains only in-frame clones and omits some. Of some 28,000 clones listed, approximately 90% are singletons. Study-wide results and caveats: One tumor region alone was sequenced, and heterogeneity therefore remains possible. Uninvolved nearby lung showed the greatest T cell clonality, exceeding that found in tumor. Adjacent lung exhibited a median of 57 among the 100 most abundant tumor clones.

As regards this clone: No antigen is known for it.

Germline CDR1 and CDR2: SGHDT and YYEEEE. This CDR3 contains 15 residues. V was pared by 2 bases and J by 4 bases, with 6 bases of the junction left unmatched. The receptor was derived from a woman aged 18-49 years with stage I lung adenocarcinoma. The V call is TRBV5-6, the J call TRBJ1-1; 9 nucleotides agree with TRBD1. Sequencing was performed on peripheral blood, taken before any cancer treatment. CDR3 residues: CASSFRTGAITEAFF. In DNA, the CDR3 is TGTGCCAGCAGCTTTCGGACAGGGGCGATCACTGAAGCTTTCTTT.